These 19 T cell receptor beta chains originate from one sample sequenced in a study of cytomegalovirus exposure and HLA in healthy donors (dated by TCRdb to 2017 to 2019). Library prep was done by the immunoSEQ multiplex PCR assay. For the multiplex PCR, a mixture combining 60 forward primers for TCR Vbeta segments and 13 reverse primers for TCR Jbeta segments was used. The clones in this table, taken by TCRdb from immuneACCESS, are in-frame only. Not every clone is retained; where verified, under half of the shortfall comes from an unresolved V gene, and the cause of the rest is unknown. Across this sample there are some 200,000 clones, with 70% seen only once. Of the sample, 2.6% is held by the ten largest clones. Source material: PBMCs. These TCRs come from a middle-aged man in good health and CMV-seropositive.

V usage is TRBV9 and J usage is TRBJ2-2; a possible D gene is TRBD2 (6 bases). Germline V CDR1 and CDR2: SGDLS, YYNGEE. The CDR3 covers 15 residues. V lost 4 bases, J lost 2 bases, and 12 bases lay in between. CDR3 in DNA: TGTGCCAGCAGCCGGGACTCGATTAACACCGGGGAGCTGTTTTTT. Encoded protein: CASSRDSINTGELFF.

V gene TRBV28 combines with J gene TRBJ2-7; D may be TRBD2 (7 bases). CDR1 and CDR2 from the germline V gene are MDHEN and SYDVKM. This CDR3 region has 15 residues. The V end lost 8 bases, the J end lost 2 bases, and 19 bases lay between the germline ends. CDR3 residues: CASGDITGGTYEQYF. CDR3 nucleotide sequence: TGTGCCAGCGGTGACATTACGGGGGGCACCTACGAGCAGTACTTC. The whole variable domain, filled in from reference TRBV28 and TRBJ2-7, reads DVKVTQSSRYLVKRTGEKVFLECVQDMDHENMFWYRQDPGLGLRLIYFSYDVKMKEKGDIPEGYSVSREKKERFSLILESASTNQTSMYLCASGDITGGTYEQYFGPGTRLTVT.

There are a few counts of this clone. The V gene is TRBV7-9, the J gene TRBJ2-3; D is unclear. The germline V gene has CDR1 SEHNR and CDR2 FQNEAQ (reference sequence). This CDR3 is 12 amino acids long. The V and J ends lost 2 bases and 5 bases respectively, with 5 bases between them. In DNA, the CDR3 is TGTGCCAGCAGCTTAAATAAAGATACGCAGTATTTT. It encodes CASSLNKDTQYF.

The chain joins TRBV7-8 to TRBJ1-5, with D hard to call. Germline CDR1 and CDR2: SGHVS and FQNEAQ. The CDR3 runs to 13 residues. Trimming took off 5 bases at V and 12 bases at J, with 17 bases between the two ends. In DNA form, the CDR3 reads TGTGCCAGCAGCCCGCGGGCCTCCTGGCGCCAGCATTTT. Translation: CASSPRASWRQHF.

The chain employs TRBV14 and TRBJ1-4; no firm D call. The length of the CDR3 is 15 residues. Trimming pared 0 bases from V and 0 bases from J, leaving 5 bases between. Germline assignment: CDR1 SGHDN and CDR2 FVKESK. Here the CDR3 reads CASSQDRATNEKLFF. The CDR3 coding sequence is TGTGCCAGCAGCCAAGACCGGGCAACTAATGAAAAACTGTTTTTT.

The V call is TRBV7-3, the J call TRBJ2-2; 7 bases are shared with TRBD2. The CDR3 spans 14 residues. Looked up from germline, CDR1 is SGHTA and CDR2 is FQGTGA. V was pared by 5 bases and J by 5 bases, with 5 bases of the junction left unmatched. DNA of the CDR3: TGTGCCAGCAGCCGGGATAGCGGGACCGGGGAGCTGTTTTTT. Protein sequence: CASSRDSGTGELFF.

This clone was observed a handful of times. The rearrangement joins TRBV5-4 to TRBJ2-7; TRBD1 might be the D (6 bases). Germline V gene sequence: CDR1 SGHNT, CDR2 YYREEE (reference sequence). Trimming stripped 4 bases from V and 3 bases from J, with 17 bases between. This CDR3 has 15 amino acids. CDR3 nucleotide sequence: TGTGCCAGCAGCACACAACAGGGTTCGGGCTACGAGCAGTACTTC. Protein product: CASSTQQGSGYEQYF.

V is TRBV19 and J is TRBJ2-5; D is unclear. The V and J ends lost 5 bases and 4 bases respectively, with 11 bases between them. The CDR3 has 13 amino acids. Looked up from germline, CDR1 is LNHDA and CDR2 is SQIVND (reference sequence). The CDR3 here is CASSSSRGETQYF. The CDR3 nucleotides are TGTGCCAGTAGTTCCAGTCGAGGAGAGACCCAGTACTTC. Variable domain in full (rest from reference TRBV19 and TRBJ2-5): DGGITQSPKYLFRKEGQNVTLSCEQNLNHDAMYWYRQDPGQGLRLIYYSQIVNDFQKGDIAEGYSVSREKKESFPLTVTSAQKNPTAFYLCASSSSRGETQYFGPGTRLLVL.

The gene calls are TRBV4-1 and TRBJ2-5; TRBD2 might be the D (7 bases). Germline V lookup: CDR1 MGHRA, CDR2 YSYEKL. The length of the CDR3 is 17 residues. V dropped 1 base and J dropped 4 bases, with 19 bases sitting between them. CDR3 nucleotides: TGCGCCAGCAGCCAAGGAGTTTTCGGGGGGCAAGGAGAGACCCAGTACTTC. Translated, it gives CASSQGVFGGQGETQYF.

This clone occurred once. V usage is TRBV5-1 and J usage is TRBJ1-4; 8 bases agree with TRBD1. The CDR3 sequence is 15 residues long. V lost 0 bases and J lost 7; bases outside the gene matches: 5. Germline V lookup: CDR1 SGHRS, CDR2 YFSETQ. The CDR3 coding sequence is TGCGCCAGCAGCTTGGAAACAGGGGGGGGTGAAAAACTGTTTTTT. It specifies CASSLETGGGEKLFF.

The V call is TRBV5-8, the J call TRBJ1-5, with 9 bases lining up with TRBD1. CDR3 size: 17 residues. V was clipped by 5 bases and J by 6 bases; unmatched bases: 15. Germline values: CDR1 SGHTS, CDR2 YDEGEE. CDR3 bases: TGTGCCAGCAGGACAGTTGGCGGGACAGGGAACACTCAGCCCCAGCATTTT. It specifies CASRTVGGTGNTQPQHF. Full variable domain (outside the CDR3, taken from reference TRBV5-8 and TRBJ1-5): EAGVTQSPTHLIKTRGQQATLRCSPISGHTSVYWYQQALGLGLQFLLWYDEGEERNRGNFPPRFSGRQFPNYSSELNVNALELEDSALYLCASRTVGGTGNTQPQHFGDGTRLSIL.

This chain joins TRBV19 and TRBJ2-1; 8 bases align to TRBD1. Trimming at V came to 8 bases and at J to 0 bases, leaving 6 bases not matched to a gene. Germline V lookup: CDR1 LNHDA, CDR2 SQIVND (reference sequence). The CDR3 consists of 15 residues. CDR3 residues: CASSDRAYSYNEQFF. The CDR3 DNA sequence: TGTGCCAGTTCGGACAGGGCCTACTCCTACAATGAGCAGTTCTTC.

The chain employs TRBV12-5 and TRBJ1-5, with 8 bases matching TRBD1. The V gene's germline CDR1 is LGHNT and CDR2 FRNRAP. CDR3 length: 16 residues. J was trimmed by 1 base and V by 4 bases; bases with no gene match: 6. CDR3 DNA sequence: TGTGCTAGTGGTTGGGGGACAGGACGGAGCAATCAGCCCCAGCATTTT. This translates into CASGWGTGRSNQPQHF.

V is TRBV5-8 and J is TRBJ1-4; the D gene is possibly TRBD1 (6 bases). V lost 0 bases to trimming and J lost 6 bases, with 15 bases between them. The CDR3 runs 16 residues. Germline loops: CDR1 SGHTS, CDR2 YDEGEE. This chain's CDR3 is CASSLGVRQVDEKLFF. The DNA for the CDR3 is TGTGCCAGCAGCTTGGGGGTTCGACAGGTTGATGAAAAACTGTTTTTT.

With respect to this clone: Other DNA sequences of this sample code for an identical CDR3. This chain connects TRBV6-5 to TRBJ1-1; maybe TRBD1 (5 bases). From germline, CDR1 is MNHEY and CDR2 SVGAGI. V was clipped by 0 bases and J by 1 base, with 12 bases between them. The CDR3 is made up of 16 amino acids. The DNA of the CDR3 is TGTGCCAGCAGTTACTCGGGGGGAGGGGAGAACACTGAAGCTTTCTTT. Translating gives CASSYSGGGENTEAFF.

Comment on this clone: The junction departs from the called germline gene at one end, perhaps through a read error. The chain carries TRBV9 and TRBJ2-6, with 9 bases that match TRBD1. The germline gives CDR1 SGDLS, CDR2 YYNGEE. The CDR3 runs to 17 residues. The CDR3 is CASSPRGQGPGANILTF. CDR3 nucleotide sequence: TGTGCCAGCAGCCCAAGGGGACAGGGTCCTGGGGCCAACATCCTGACTTTC.

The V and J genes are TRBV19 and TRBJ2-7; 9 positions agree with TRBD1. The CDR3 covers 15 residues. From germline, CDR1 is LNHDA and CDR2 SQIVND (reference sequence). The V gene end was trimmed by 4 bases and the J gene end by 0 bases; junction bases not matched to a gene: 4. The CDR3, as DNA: TGTGCCAGTAGTAAACAGGGGGCCCTCTCCTACGAGCAGTACTTC. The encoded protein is CASSKQGALSYEQYF.

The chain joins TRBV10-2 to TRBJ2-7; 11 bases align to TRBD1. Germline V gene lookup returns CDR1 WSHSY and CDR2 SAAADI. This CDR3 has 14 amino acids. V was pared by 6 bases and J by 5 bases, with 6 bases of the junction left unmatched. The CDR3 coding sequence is TGCGCCAGCAGGTCGGGACAGGGGGTGCACGAGCAGTACTTC. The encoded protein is CASRSGQGVHEQYF.

Written as DNA, the CDR3 is TGTGCCAGCAGCGTAGCGGCGGGCCCGAACACCGGGGAGCTGTTTTTT. It is translated as CASSVAAGPNTGELFF. The chain has TRBV9 and TRBJ2-2; tentative D call: TRBD2 (5 bases). The CDR3 loop spans 16 amino acids. V was shortened by 0 bases and J by 0 bases, with 9 bases between the two germline ends. Germline loops: CDR1 SGDLS, CDR2 YYNGEE. Complete variable domain (other parts from reference TRBV9 and TRBJ2-2): DSGVTQTPKHLITATGQRVTLRCSPRSGDLSVYWYQQSLDQGLQFLIQYYNGEERAKGNILERFSAQQFPDLHSELNLSSLELGDSALYFCASSVAAGPNTGELFFGEGSRLTVL.